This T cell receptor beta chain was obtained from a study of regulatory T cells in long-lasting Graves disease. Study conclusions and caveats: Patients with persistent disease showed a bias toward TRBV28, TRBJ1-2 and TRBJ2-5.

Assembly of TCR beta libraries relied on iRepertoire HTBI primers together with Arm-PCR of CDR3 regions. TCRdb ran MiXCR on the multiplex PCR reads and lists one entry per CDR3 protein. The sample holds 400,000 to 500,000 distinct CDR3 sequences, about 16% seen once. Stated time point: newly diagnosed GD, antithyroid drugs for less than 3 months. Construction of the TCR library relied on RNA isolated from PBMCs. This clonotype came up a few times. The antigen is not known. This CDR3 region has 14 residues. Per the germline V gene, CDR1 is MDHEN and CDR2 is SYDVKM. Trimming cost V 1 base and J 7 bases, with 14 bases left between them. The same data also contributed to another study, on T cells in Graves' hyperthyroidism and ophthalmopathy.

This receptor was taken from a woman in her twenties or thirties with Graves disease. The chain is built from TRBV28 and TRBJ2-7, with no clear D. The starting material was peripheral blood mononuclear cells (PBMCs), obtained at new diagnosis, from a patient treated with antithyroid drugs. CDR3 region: CASSLFFSIQEQYF. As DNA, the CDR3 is TGTGCCAGCAGTTTATTCTTTTCCATTCAGGAGCAGTACTTC.